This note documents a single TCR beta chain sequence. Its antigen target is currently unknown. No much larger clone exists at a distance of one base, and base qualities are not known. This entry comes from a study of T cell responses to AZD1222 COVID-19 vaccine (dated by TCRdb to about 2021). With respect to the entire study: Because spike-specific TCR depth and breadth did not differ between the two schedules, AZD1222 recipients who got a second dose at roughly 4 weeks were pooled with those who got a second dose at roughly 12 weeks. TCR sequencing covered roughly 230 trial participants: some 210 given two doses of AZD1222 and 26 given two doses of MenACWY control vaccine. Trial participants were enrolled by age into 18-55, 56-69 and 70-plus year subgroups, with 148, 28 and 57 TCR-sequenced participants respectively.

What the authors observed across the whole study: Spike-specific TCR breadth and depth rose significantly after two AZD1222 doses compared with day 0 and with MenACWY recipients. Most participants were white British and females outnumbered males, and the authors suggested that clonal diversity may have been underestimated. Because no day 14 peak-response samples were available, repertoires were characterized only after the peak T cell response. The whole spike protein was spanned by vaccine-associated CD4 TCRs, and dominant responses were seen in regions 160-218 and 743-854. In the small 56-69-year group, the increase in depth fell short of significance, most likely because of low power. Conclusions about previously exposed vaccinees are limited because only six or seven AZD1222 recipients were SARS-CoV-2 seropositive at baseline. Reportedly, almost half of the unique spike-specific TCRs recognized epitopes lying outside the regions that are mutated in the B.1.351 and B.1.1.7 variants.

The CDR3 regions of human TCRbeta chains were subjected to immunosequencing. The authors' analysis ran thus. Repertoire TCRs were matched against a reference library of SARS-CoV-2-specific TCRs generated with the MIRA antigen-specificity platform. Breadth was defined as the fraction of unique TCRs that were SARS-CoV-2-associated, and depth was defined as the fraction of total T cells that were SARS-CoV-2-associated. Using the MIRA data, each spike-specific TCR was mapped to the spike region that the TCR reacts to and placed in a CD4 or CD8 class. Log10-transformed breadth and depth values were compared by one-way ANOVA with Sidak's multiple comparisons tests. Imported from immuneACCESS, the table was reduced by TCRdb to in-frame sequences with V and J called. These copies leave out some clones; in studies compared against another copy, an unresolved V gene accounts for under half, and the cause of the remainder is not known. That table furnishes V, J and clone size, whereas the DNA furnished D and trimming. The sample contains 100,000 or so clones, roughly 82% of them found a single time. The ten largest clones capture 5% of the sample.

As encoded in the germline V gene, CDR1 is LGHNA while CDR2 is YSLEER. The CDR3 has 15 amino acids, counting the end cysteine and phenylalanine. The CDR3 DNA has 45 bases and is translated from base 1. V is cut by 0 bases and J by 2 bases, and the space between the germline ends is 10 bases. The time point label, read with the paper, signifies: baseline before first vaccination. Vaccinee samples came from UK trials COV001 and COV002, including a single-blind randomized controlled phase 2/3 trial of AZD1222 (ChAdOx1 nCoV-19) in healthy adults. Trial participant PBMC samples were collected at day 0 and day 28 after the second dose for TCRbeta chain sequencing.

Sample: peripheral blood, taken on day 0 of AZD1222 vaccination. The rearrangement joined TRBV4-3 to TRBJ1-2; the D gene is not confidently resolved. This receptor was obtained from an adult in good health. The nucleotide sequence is TGCGCCAGCAGCCAAGACAGTGCAACGAACTATGGCTACACCTTC. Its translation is CASSQDSATNYGYTF.